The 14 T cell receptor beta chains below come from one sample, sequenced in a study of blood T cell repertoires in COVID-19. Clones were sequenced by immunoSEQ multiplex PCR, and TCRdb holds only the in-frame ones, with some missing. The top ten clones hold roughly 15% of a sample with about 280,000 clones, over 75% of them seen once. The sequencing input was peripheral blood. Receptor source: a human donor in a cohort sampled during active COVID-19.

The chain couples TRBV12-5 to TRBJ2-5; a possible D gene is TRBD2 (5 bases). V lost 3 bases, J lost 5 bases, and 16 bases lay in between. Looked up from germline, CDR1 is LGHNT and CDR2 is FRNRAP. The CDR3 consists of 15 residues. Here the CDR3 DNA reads TGTGCTAGTGGTTTAGGTGCGGGTTCTGTGGAGACCCAGTACTTC. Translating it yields CASGLGAGSVETQYF.

The CDR3 region has the DNA TGTGCCAGTAGTCCGACAGTAGCTGGAAACACCATATATTTT. Its translation is CASSPTVAGNTIYF. The rearrangement links TRBV19 to TRBJ1-3; possible D gene TRBD1, 5 bases. This CDR3 is built from 14 residues. Trimming stripped 5 bases from V and 2 bases from J, with 10 bases between. Germline values: CDR1 LNHDA, CDR2 SQIVND (reference sequence). Based on the CDR3 plus reference TRBV19 and TRBJ1-3, the full variable domain is DGGITQSPKYLFRKEGQNVTLSCEQNLNHDAMYWYRQDPGQGLRLIYYSQIVNDFQKGDIAEGYSVSREKKESFPLTVTSAQKNPTAFYLCASSPTVAGNTIYFGEGSWLTVV.

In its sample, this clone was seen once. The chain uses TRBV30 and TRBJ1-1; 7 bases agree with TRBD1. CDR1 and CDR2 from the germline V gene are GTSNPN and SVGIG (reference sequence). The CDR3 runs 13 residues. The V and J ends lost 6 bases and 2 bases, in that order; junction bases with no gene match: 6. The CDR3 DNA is TGTGCCTGCGCGGGACAGCTTAACACTGAAGCTTTCTTT. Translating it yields CACAGQLNTEAFF.

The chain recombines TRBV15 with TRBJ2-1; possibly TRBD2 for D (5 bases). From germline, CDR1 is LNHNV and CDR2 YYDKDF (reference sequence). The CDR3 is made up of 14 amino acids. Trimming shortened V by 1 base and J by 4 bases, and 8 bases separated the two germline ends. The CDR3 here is CATSRGGMYNEQFF. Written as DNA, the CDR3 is TGTGCCACCAGCAGAGGAGGGATGTACAATGAGCAGTTCTTC.

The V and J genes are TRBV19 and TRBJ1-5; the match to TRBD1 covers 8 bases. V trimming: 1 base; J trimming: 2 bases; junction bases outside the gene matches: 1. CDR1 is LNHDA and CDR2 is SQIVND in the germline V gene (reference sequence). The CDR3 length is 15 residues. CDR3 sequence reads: CASSIVTGGNQPQHF. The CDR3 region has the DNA TGTGCCAGTAGTATAGTGACAGGGGGCAATCAGCCCCAGCATTTT.

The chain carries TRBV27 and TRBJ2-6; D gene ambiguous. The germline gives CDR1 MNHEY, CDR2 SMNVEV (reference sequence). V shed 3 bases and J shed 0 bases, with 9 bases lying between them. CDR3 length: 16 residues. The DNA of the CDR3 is TGTGCCAGCAGTTTCGGAAGGAGCTCTGGGGCCAACGTCCTGACTTTC. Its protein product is CASSFGRSSGANVLTF.

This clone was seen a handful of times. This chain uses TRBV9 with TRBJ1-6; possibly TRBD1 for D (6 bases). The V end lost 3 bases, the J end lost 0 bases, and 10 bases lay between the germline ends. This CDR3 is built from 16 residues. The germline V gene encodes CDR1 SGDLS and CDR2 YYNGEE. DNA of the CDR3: TGTGCCAGCAGCGCTGGACAGAGCTCCTATAATTCACCCCTCCACTTT. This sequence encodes CASSAGQSSYNSPLHF.

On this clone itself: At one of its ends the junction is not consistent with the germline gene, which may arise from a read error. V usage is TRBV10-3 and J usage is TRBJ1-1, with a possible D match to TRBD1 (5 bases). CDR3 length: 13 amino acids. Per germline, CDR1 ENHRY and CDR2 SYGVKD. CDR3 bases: TGTGCCATCAGTGAAGGGGAAAACATTGAAGCTTTCTTT. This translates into CAISEGENIEAFF.

CDR3 bases: TGTGCCAGCAGTTTGACAGGGTTTAATGAAAAACTGTTTTTT. It encodes CASSLTGFNEKLFF. The rearrangement joins TRBV25-1 to TRBJ1-4; TRBD1 aligns across 7 bases. The CDR3 contains 14 residues. With 5 bases clipped from V and 4 bases from J, the junction kept 4 bases outside the gene matches. Germline V gene sequence: CDR1 MGHDK, CDR2 SYGVNS.

The DNA for the CDR3 is TGTGCCAGCAGCTTCGGACTGGGAGGGGAAAAACTGTTTTTT. It specifies CASSFGLGGEKLFF. The gene calls are TRBV7-8 and TRBJ1-4, with no clear D. The CDR3 contains 14 residues. V was clipped by 3 bases and J by 8 bases, with 13 bases between them. From germline, CDR1 is SGHVS and CDR2 FQNEAQ.

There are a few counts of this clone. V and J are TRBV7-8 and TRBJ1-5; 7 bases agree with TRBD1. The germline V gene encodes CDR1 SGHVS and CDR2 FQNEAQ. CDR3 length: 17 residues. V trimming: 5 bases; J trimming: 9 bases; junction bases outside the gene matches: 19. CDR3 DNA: TGTGCCAGCAGCCAGAGGGGGGACAGAGTAAAATCGACGCCCCAGCATTTT. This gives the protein CASSQRGDRVKSTPQHF. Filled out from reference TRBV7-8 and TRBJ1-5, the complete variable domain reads GAGVSQSPRYKVAKRGQDVALRCDPISGHVSLFWYQQALGQGPEFLTYFQNEAQLDKSGLPSDRFFAERPEGSVSTLKIQRTQQEDSAVYLCASSQRGDRVKSTPQHFGDGTRLSIL.

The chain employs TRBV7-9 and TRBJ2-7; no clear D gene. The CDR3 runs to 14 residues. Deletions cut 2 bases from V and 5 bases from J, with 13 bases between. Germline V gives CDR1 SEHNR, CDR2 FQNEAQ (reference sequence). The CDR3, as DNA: TGTGCCAGCAGCTTAATCCGGGTCGGAGACGAGCAGTACTTC. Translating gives CASSLIRVGDEQYF.

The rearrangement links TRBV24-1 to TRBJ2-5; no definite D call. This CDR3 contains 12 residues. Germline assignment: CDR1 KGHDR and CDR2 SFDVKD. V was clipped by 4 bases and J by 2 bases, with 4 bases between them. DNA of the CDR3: TGTGCCACCAGTGACCCTCAAGAGACCCAGTACTTC. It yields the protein CATSDPQETQYF.

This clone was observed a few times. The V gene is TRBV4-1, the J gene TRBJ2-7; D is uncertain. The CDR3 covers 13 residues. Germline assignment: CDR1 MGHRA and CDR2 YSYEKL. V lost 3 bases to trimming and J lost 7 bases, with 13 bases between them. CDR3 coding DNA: TGCGCCAGCAGCCATGGGCCTGGTAGGGAGCAGTACTTC. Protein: CASSHGPGREQYF.